These 30 T cell receptor beta chains were sequenced from one sample in a study of T cell responses to AZD1222 COVID-19 vaccine. Generated by immunoSEQ multiplex PCR, the TCRdb table keeps only in-frame clones and is missing some. The sample consists of approximately 70,000 clones, around 86% of them appearing once. Sequencing was performed on peripheral blood, taken on day 0 of AZD1222 vaccination. These receptors were obtained from an adult in good health.

V usage is TRBV7-9 and J usage is TRBJ1-1; D is undetermined. The CDR3 has 15 amino acids. V lost 5 bases to trimming and J lost 1 base, with 14 bases between them. Germline V gives CDR1 SEHNR, CDR2 FQNEAQ (reference sequence). CDR3 residues: CASSPPYGQNTEAFF. In DNA, the CDR3 is TGTGCCAGCAGCCCACCATATGGGCAGAACACTGAAGCTTTCTTT.

This rearrangement joins TRBV12-3 or TRBV12-4 to TRBJ2-1, with 8 bases matching TRBD1. The CDR3 sequence is 13 residues long. V gave up 3 bases and J gave up 7 bases; unmatched junction bases: 2. The CDR3 DNA sequence: TGTGCCAGCAGTTTCGACAGGGGAAATGAGCAGTTCTTC. It is translated as CASSFDRGNEQFF.

V is TRBV5-1 and J is TRBJ2-3, with 13 bases matching TRBD2. Germline trimming cut 4 bases from V and 5 bases from J; bases unmatched to any gene: 7. The CDR3 extends over 16 amino acids. Germline V gene data show CDR1 as SGHRS and CDR2 as YFSETQ. The CDR3 loop reads CASSPGLAGAIDTQYF. CDR3 nucleotides: TGCGCCAGCAGCCCTGGACTAGCGGGAGCTATAGATACGCAGTATTTT.

The V call is TRBV15, the J call TRBJ1-2, with D unclear. CDR1 is LNHNV and CDR2 is YYDKDF in the germline V gene (reference sequence). This CDR3 region has 14 residues. Trimming removed 3 bases from V and 4 bases from J, with 12 bases in between. As DNA, the CDR3 is TGTGCCACCAGCAGTTTCCGGGATGTCTATGGCTACACCTTC. The encoded protein is CATSSFRDVYGYTF.

The V and J genes are TRBV19 and TRBJ2-1, with D uncertain. Germline CDR1 reads LNHDA; CDR2 reads SQIVND (reference sequence). Trimming removed 8 bases from V and 0 bases from J, with 11 bases in between. The CDR3 is 14 amino acids. The CDR3 loop reads CASAGQVSYNEQFF. CDR3 sequence (DNA): TGTGCCAGTGCTGGGCAGGTCTCCTACAATGAGCAGTTCTTC.

This clone has only one observation. The chain recombines TRBV29-1 with TRBJ1-1; TRBD1 agrees at 7 bases. Looked up from germline, CDR1 is SQVTM and CDR2 is ANQGSEA. This CDR3 has 14 amino acids. The trim removed 3 bases at V and 5 bases at J, leaving 9 bases unmatched. CDR3 in DNA: TGCAGCGTTGACGACAGGGCGGGATGGACTGAAGCTTTCTTT. Its translation is CSVDDRAGWTEAFF.

The chain couples TRBV5-6 to TRBJ2-7; 8 nucleotides match TRBD1. CDR1 and CDR2 from the germline V gene are SGHDT and YYEEEE. V gave up 4 bases and J gave up 4 bases; unmatched junction bases: 7. CDR3 length: 14 amino acids. CDR3 sequence reads: CASSPGQGLYEQYF. The DNA of the CDR3 is TGTGCCAGCAGCCCCGGACAGGGACTTTACGAGCAGTACTTC.

This clone was picked up one time. This chain links TRBV7-2 with TRBJ2-5; 7 bases are a match to TRBD2. V was pared by 3 bases and J by 4 bases, with 2 bases of the junction left unmatched. This CDR3 is built from 13 residues. CDR1 is SGHTA and CDR2 is FQGNSA in the germline V gene. This CDR3 reads CASSFSGGETQYF. The CDR3 DNA sequence: TGTGCCAGCAGCTTTTCGGGAGGAGAGACCCAGTACTTC.

The chain is built from TRBV3-1 (or the pseudogene TRBV3-2) and TRBJ2-2; D possibly corresponds to TRBD1 (5 bases). Trimming removed 1 base from V and 7 bases from J, with 16 bases in between. The CDR3 covers 16 residues. Germline values: CDR1 LGHDT, CDR2 YNNKEL (reference sequence). The CDR3 sequence is CASSQGGETNGGELFF. The CDR3 bases are TGTGCCAGCAGCCAAGGGGGCGAGACCAATGGCGGGGAGCTGTTTTTT.

This chain joins TRBV19 and TRBJ2-5; 8 bases align to TRBD1. This CDR3 region has 15 residues. The J segment lost 5 bases and the V segment lost 5 bases, leaving 10 bases of the junction unmatched. From germline, CDR1 is LNHDA and CDR2 SQIVND (reference sequence). This CDR3 is CASSRGQGGGETQYF. For the CDR3, the DNA is TGTGCCAGTAGTCGAGGACAGGGTGGGGGCGAGACCCAGTACTTC.

The chain joins TRBV19 to TRBJ1-4; D might be TRBD1 (5 bases). The CDR3 loop spans 14 amino acids. Germline lookup yields CDR1 LNHDA and CDR2 SQIVND (reference sequence). The V gene lost 6 bases and the J gene lost 2 bases, with 10 bases spanning the gap. CDR3 in DNA: TGTGCCAGTAGAGCAGGGCCTACTAATGAAAAACTGTTTTTT. Its translation is CASRAGPTNEKLFF.

The chain joins TRBV28 to TRBJ2-7; TRBD1 agrees at 9 bases. The germline CDR1 and CDR2 sequences are MDHEN and SYDVKM. Losses at the gene ends were 6 bases for V and 4 bases for J; bases not matched to a gene: 7. This CDR3 is 14 amino acids long. The CDR3 sequence is CASRSGQGRYEQYF. CDR3 bases: TGTGCCAGCAGGTCGGGACAGGGTAGGTACGAGCAGTACTTC.

The chain employs TRBV5-1 and TRBJ2-3; no clear D. Trimming removed 4 bases at V and 0 bases at J, with 12 bases between. From germline, CDR1 is SGHRS and CDR2 YFSETQ. The CDR3 extends over 15 amino acids. The CDR3 sequence is CASSPDPDSTDTQYF. The CDR3 DNA is TGCGCCAGCAGCCCTGATCCGGACAGCACAGATACGCAGTATTTT.

This clone has a single count. The V call is TRBV10-3, the J call TRBJ2-1, with 11 nucleotides matching TRBD2. After removal of 3 bases from V and 7 bases from J, the junction contained 11 bases not matched to a gene. The CDR3 runs to 17 residues. The germline V gene encodes CDR1 ENHRY and CDR2 SYGVKD. The CDR3 bases are TGTGCCATCAGTGATCCGGGACTAGCGGCTGTAGGTAATGAGCAGTTCTTC. Its protein product is CAISDPGLAAVGNEQFF.

V gene TRBV4-2 combines with J gene TRBJ1-4, with D uncertain. Germline V gene data show CDR1 as LGHNA and CDR2 as YNFKEQ. This CDR3 comprises 16 residues. Trimming took 0 bases from V and 3 from J, leaving 11 bases between them. The CDR3 is CASSQELTDSNEKLFF. Here the CDR3 DNA reads TGTGCCAGCAGCCAAGAGTTGACGGACTCTAATGAAAAACTGTTTTTT.

This clone was seen once. The V gene is TRBV18, the J gene TRBJ2-5, with D unresolved. Per germline, CDR1 KGHSH and CDR2 LQKENI. Between the trimmed V and J ends, which lost 4 bases and 3 bases, there was a span of 9 bases. CDR3 length: 13 amino acids. This CDR3 reads CASSRVQEETQYF. In DNA, the CDR3 is TGTGCCAGCTCACGCGTCCAAGAAGAGACCCAGTACTTC. Using reference TRBV18 and TRBJ2-5 for the parts outside the CDR3, the full variable domain is NAGVMQNPRHLVRRRGQEARLRCSPMKGHSHVYWYRQLPEEGLKFMVYLQKENIIDESGMPKERFSAEFPKEGPSILRIQQVVRGDSAAYFCASSRVQEETQYFGPGTRLLVL.

The chain combines TRBV10-1 with TRBJ1-2; D gene unclear. V lost 0 bases to trimming and J lost 5 bases, with 10 bases between them. This CDR3 has 14 residues. Germline assignment: CDR1 WNHNN and CDR2 SYGVQD (reference sequence). CDR3 in amino acids: CASSESGSRYGYTF. DNA of the CDR3: TGCGCCAGCAGTGAGTCGGGGTCACGGTATGGCTACACCTTC.

The rearrangement joins TRBV4-2 to TRBJ2-6; D remains unclear. This CDR3 has 17 amino acids. The germline gives CDR1 LGHNA, CDR2 YNFKEQ. V was cut by 0 bases and J by 0 bases, with 9 bases left in between. Here the CDR3 DNA reads TGTGCCAGCAGCCAAGATCGGTGGAGCTCTGGGGCCAACGTCCTGACTTTC. It encodes CASSQDRWSSGANVLTF.

The chain joins TRBV3-1 (or the pseudogene TRBV3-2) to TRBJ2-1, with 7 bases that match TRBD2. Germline V lookup: CDR1 LGHDT, CDR2 YNNKEL (reference sequence). CDR3 length: 15 residues. J lost 10 bases, V lost 4 bases, and 13 bases had no gene match. The CDR3 is CASSPRTSVGREQFF. The DNA for the CDR3 is TGTGCCAGCAGCCCGCGTACTAGCGTGGGAAGAGAGCAGTTCTTC.

This chain connects TRBV28 to TRBJ2-7; D unclear. V gave up 7 bases and J gave up 3 bases, with 10 bases separating them. Germline loops: CDR1 MDHEN, CDR2 SYDVKM. The CDR3 is 12 amino acids. For the CDR3, the DNA is TGTGCCAGCATAAGTTGGAACTACGAGCAGTACTTC. Its protein is CASISWNYEQYF.

This chain uses TRBV11-3 with TRBJ2-5; D remains ambiguous. Trimming took off 3 bases at V and 0 bases at J, with 5 bases between the two ends. CDR3 length equals 13 residues. Germline assignment: CDR1 SGHNT and CDR2 YENEEA. The CDR3 protein is CASSLGYQETQYF. Written as DNA, the CDR3 is TGTGCCAGCAGCTTGGGGTACCAAGAGACCCAGTACTTC.

The J gene is TRBJ2-1, the V gene TRBV11-3; 9 bases map to TRBD1. The CDR3 loop spans 13 amino acids. Trimming removed 3 bases from V and 8 bases from J; junction bases left unmatched: 2. The germline CDR1 and CDR2 sequences are SGHNT and YENEEA. The CDR3 DNA reads TGTGCCAGCAGCTTCGGGACAGGGTATGAGCAGTTCTTC. Protein sequence: CASSFGTGYEQFF.

The chain carries TRBV19 and TRBJ2-3; perhaps D is TRBD1 or TRBD2 (6 bases each). This CDR3 is built from 14 residues. Trimming shortened V by 6 bases and J by 5 bases, and 15 bases separated the two germline ends. Looked up from germline, CDR1 is LNHDA and CDR2 is SQIVND (reference sequence). For the CDR3, the DNA is TGTGCCAGTAGCTCGGGGGCTCCCGAAGATACGCAGTATTTT. Protein product: CASSSGAPEDTQYF.

The rearrangement links TRBV28 to TRBJ1-6; 9 bases are a match to TRBD1. The germline CDR1 and CDR2 sequences are MDHEN and SYDVKM. The junction had 4 bases not matched to a gene; V was cut back by 1 base and J by 9 bases. This CDR3 region has 15 residues. CDR3 loop: CASSLSSQGASPLHF. CDR3 bases: TGTGCCAGCAGTTTATCTTCACAGGGGGCTTCACCCCTCCACTTT.

The genes are TRBV15 and TRBJ2-7; maybe TRBD1 (6 bases). V lost 0 bases and J lost 2, with 11 bases in between. Germline CDR1 reads LNHNV; CDR2 reads YYDKDF (reference sequence). This CDR3 is built from 15 residues. CDR3 bases: TGTGCCACCAGCAGAGATCTTGGACAGACCTACGAGCAGTACTTC. It specifies CATSRDLGQTYEQYF.

V usage is TRBV6-5 and J usage is TRBJ1-4, with no clear D. With 3 bases removed from V and 1 base from J, the gap between germline ends came to 6 bases. The CDR3 sequence is 14 residues long. Germline V gene sequence: CDR1 MNHEY, CDR2 SVGAGI. For the CDR3, the DNA is TGTGCCAGCAGTTATGAGGGAACTAATGAAAAACTGTTTTTT. It translates to CASSYEGTNEKLFF.

The chain links TRBV29-1 to TRBJ2-3; 7 bases are a match to TRBD1. CDR3 length equals 14 residues. Germline CDR1 and CDR2: SQVTM and ANQGSEA. J was trimmed by 2 bases and V by 6 bases; bases with no gene match: 8. The CDR3 region has the DNA TGCAGCGTCCCTAGGGGGCGGGCCACAGATACGCAGTATTTT. Protein sequence: CSVPRGRATDTQYF.

The V and J genes are TRBV12-3 or TRBV12-4 and TRBJ1-2; D is ambiguous. This CDR3 has 12 amino acids. Trimming took 5 bases from V and 3 from J, leaving 7 bases between them. Here the CDR3 DNA reads TGTGCCAGCAGTCCCGACTACTATGGCTACACCTTC. This gives the protein CASSPDYYGYTF.

This chain links TRBV4-1 with TRBJ2-5, with TRBD2 matching 9 bases. This CDR3 contains 16 residues. Trimming removed 1 base from V and 5 bases from J; junction bases left unmatched: 8. In germline, CDR1 is MGHRA, CDR2 YSYEKL. CDR3 amino acids: CASSQVISGSLETQYF. CDR3 coding DNA: TGCGCCAGCAGCCAAGTGATTAGCGGGAGTTTGGAGACCCAGTACTTC.

This clone is a singleton in its sample. This chain uses TRBV18 with TRBJ1-5; weak D call: TRBD1 (6 bases). Germline CDR1 and CDR2: KGHSH and LQKENI. The CDR3 is 13 amino acids. V lost 5 bases to trimming and J lost 3 bases, with 8 bases between them. The CDR3 sequence: CASSGQYNQPQHF. Here the CDR3 DNA reads TGTGCCAGCTCAGGACAGTACAATCAGCCCCAGCATTTT.